This TCR beta chain was observed in a study of cytomegalovirus exposure and HLA in healthy donors. Profiling relied on immunoSEQ multiplex PCR, and the TCRdb table lists in-frame clones only, not all of them. The data show approximately 150,000 clones, more than 75% seen once. V lost 7 bases and J 6 bases, leaving 9 bases between the germline ends. Germline loops: CDR1 ENHRY, CDR2 SYGVKD. The CDR3 contains 12 residues. The receptor was isolated from a man between 18 and 29 years old in good health and CMV-seropositive. The chain joins TRBV10-3 to TRBJ2-2; D call uncertain. Sample: PBMCs. The CDR3: CAITAEAGELFF. CDR3 nucleotides: TGTGCCATCACTGCGGAAGCCGGGGAGCTGTTTTTT.